This passage covers 3 T cell receptor beta chains from one sample sequenced in a study of shared clonotypes between healthy human individuals. The data were produced by immunoSEQ multiplex PCR, yet TCRdb's version contains in-frame clones alone and is incomplete. This sample has about 95,000 clones, with about 68% found just once. Sample: memory CD8+ T cells sorted from blood. The subset is: CD45RO+ cells pooled with CCR7-negative TemRA cells. The receptors here all came from a young man in good health.

V is TRBV5-6 and J is TRBJ2-3; 8 positions match TRBD1. V trimming: 3 bases; J trimming: 6 bases; junction bases outside the gene matches: 6. The CDR3 spans 14 residues. The germline CDR1 and CDR2 sequences are SGHDT and YYEEEE. Here the CDR3 reads CASSYGQGWDTQYF. The CDR3 DNA reads as TGTGCCAGCAGCTACGGACAGGGTTGGGATACGCAGTATTTT.

The rearrangement joins TRBV9 to TRBJ2-7; 7 bases fit TRBD1. CDR1 is SGDLS, CDR2 YYNGEE, per germline. There are 13 residues in the CDR3. V lost 3 bases, J lost 4 bases, and 4 bases stayed unmatched. CDR3 DNA: TGTGCCAGCAGCGCCCAGACAGGGTACGAGCAGTACTTC. Translated, it gives CASSAQTGYEQYF.

This clone was counted a single time. The chain recombines TRBV7-8 with TRBJ2-5; either TRBD1 or TRBD2 may supply D (6 bases each). This CDR3 has 16 amino acids. Germline lookup yields CDR1 SGHVS and CDR2 FQNEAQ. Between the trimmed V and J ends, which lost 0 bases and 6 bases, there was a span of 17 bases. CDR3 in DNA: TGTGCCAGCAGCTTAGCAGTGGAGGGGGACATACAGACCCAGTACTTC. Its translation is CASSLAVEGDIQTQYF.